This TCR beta chain emerged from a study of cytomegalovirus exposure and HLA in healthy donors (dated by TCRdb to 2016 to 2017). In the study overall: An earlier analysis of roughly 570 of the donors reported approximately 260 Gb of sequence data and 95 million to 120 million unique TCR beta sequences obtained from around 170 million T cells. An early release that covered about 600 HLA-typed donors contained about 300 gigabases of sequencing data and 85 million to 100 million unique TCR sequences. Of the 300 to 400 genotyped donors, approximately 83% fell in the genetic ancestry cluster associated with self-reported Caucasian donors. The aim of the study was to test whether cataloging public T cell receptors could identify signatures of past pathogen exposure. Using immunosequencing, the study profiled T cell repertoires from roughly 650 subjects and related those repertoires to cytomegalovirus serostatus. Besides the first cohort of 666 subjects, a separate validation cohort made up of over 100 different subjects was used. High-throughput TCR immunosequencing, statistical association of individual TCRs with disease status, and machine learning were combined to predict cytomegalovirus infection status. A later analysis re-analyzed previously published TCR beta repertoires from 500 to 700 donors and added high-resolution HLA genotyping to study TCR occurrence patterns. Rather than drawing on any new phenotypic data, the later analysis identified candidate immune exposures from TCR beta sequences and the way those sequences occurred across donors. An earlier analysis of some 600 of the donors applied high-throughput TCR beta sequencing to assess whether each TCR beta V gene segment acted as functional or pseudogenic. Alongside the repertoire data, information on donor age, sex, ethnicity and CMV serostatus was compiled. Genome-wide SNP genotypes for about 65% of the 666 donors were used in a later genetic analysis, which treated that subset as a discovery cohort. Every discovery cohort repertoire had been produced on one sequencing platform. HLA typing included class I and class II loci at four-digit resolution. The number of typed donors differed by locus: about 620-640 for A, B, C, DRB1 and DQB1; approximately 520 for DQA1; some 590 for DPA1; and roughly 470 for DPB1. Because of strong linkage in the cohort, roughly five DR-DQ haplotypes were treated as single units for association and clustering. Among around 400 genotyped donors of the cohort, an average of around 220,000 unique TCR beta nucleotide sequences was sequenced per donor, of which 15% to 20% were non-productive.

The cohort comprised 710 or so healthy bone marrow donors. At the time of sampling, every cohort member was nominally healthy, though immune exposures that went unrecorded were likely present. The donor tested CMV seronegative and was one of the 352 seronegative cohort members. A peripheral blood sample was provided by each donor, and peripheral blood mononuclear cells were used for TCR beta sequencing. Genomic DNA was extracted from the blood cell samples with the Qiagen DNeasy Blood Extraction Kit. Results the study describes overall, beyond this receptor: Several of the top co-occurrence clusters appeared to be linked to parvovirus B19, influenza, CMV and Epstein-Barr virus, according to a later analysis. Correlated functional status among segregating V segments might be attributable to linkage disequilibrium, but an unknown experimental factor could not be ruled out. The authors suggested that the approach could potentially be extended to other disease states and immunological phenotypes. Because HLA typing was missing for some donors at each locus, association tests included only the typed subset. A group of highly shared sequence variants was considered likely to be a technical artifact of the sequencing pipeline. In the study, around 150 TCR beta chains were listed as associated with cytomegalovirus. A later analysis found that most CMV-associated TCR beta chains appeared HLA-restricted, with HLA associations seemingly driven largely by CMV exposure. Broadly in line with IMGT annotations, most TCR beta V segments showed up in productive rearrangements about 87% or about 30% of the time in an earlier analysis of 587 of the donors. For the cohort, immune exposure information was limited to CMV serostatus. When HLA alleles, especially DR and DQ, strongly co-occurred, TCR associations were difficult to assign to individual alleles. Roughly uniform sequencing depth across donors was assumed in presence/absence analyses, although this assumption may not hold. Compared with equally common non-associated chains, HLA-associated TCR beta chains in a later analysis were more clonally expanded and had lower generation probabilities. Cytomegalovirus status was reported to be diagnosed by the classifier with high specificity and sensitivity in both the original and validation cohorts. Because the 87-base-pair reads could not distinguish some IMGT-functional V segments, including TRBV6-2 and TRBV6-3, those segments were excluded. In a later analysis, some 17,000 TCR beta sequences were associated with specific HLA alleles at a false discovery rate of 0.05. A later analysis found that TCR association rates varied across HLA loci, with DRB1 alleles showing the most associated TCRs and HLA-C alleles the fewest. Approximately 16 rarely observed V segments, including chromosome 9 orphons, were excluded from the earlier analysis of some 590 of the donors because counts were too low. In a later genetic analysis, fewer N-insertions in productive TCRs were reported among donors in an Asian-associated ancestry cluster than the roughly 640-donor mean. In vitro tests confirmed that a few of the cytomegalovirus-associated TCR beta chains recognize cytomegalovirus antigens. Most TCR sequences were observed very rarely across donors, whereas some public TCRs were present in many individuals. A further reported finding was that TCR beta sequences accurately predicted the HLA-A and HLA-B alleles for most subjects in the first cohort. In a later genetic analysis, a missense DCLRE1C variant was associated with V-gene and J-gene trimming of TCR beta chains, and the association was replicated in an independent cohort. This cohort had only TCR beta chains sequenced, and the lack of alpha or paired-chain data limited which features could be detected.

CDR1 and CDR2 are drawn from the germline V gene: SGHTA, FQGNSA. V gives up 3 bases and J gives up 8 bases, and the segment between their germline ends measures 19 bases. CDR3 length: 15 amino acids, cysteine to phenylalanine. Only CDR3 DNA is held: 45 bases, read in frame from base 1. As for this clone: Its target antigen remains unknown. No base qualities exist here, and no much larger clone lies one base off it.

Receptors were amplified or captured by the immunoSEQ multiplex PCR assay. The multiplex PCR relied on a mix of 60 forward primers for TCR Vbeta segments and 13 reverse primers for TCR Jbeta segments. The CDR3 region of rearranged TCR beta genes was amplified from genomic DNA by a multiplex PCR assay. On the Illumina HiSeq System, the amplified TCR beta libraries were sequenced as 87-base-pair reads. For the original study's pipeline: A later analysis counted some 80 million unique TCR beta chains across the 550 to 750 repertoires, and some 11 million of these chains were shared by at least two donors. Raw reads were error-corrected and collapsed into unique sequences with a nearest-neighbor algorithm that merged closely related sequences to remove PCR and sequencing errors. V, D and J gene segments were assigned by aligning CDR3 sequences to IMGT reference sequences. Each retained sequence needed at least a six-nucleotide match to both a V gene segment and a J gene segment. A rearrangement was called productive if the CDR3 had no stop codons and remained in frame with V and J, and every other rearrangement was called non-productive. Following IMGT convention, CDR3 was defined as the stretch from the second conserved V-encoded cysteine up to the conserved J-encoded phenylalanine. Sequences without an unambiguous match to a single V gene segment were excluded from the earlier analysis of approximately 600 of the donors. In an earlier analysis of roughly 600 of the donors, a V segment was called functional when productive rearrangements were above 56.7%, and segregating when the standard deviation between donors exceeded 5%. A statistical classification framework was developed to diagnose cytomegalovirus status using the catalog of TCR beta chain sequences. In a later analysis, TCR nucleotide sequences were compared against IMGT/GENE-DB human TR gene sequences so that V and J genes could be assigned. A later analysis assigned CDR3 sequences and most-parsimonious VDJ recombination scenarios with the TCRdist pipeline. In a later analysis, each TCR beta chain was defined by its CDR3 amino acid sequence together with its V-gene family, and reads lacking a unique V-gene family were excluded. In a later analysis, a few hundred highly shared, low-generation-probability nucleotide sequences were removed to address suspected cross-contamination and a sequencing artifact. For each public chain, a later analysis derived a clonal expansion index from normalized ranks of inferred template counts within each repertoire. In a later analysis, generation probabilities were computed using a VDJ recombination model fitted to out-of-frame rearrangements, and the results were checked against IGoR. In a later analysis, TCR-TCR, TCR-HLA and TCR-CMV co-occurrence was scored with hypergeometric tests, and a repertoire-size bias correction was applied to TCR pairs. False discovery rates were estimated in a later analysis by permuting HLA or CMV assignments 20 times. A later analysis grouped co-occurring TCRs with DBSCAN, adding TCRdist sequence similarity when clustering within HLA-allele-positive subsets. Co-occurrence clustering excluded repertoires with fewer than 30,000 or more than 120,000 public chains, plus five with anomalous nucleotide sharing. Held by TCRdb, this immuneACCESS table contains in-frame sequences only and omits some clones. Under half of the omission traces to an unresolved V gene where checked; the cause of the rest is unknown. Clone size and the V and J calls come from that table; the DNA yielded D and trimming. This sample has tens of thousands of clones in its table, and roughly 80% of those were observed once. Roughly 7.2% of the sample rests with the top ten.

Material: PBMCs. The sequence was obtained from a woman aged 40 to 50 in good health and CMV-seronegative. The rearrangement joined TRBV7-2 to TRBJ1-2; the D gene assignment is ambiguous. The CDR3 in this case is CASSFAGPTLGGYTF. The nucleotide sequence is TGTGCCAGCAGCTTCGCAGGTCCGACACTTGGAGGCTACACCTTC. The full variable domain, completed from the reference TRBV7-2 and TRBJ1-2 proteins outside the CDR3, reads GAGVSQSPSNKVTEKGKDVELRCDPISGHTALYWYRQSLGQGLEFLIYFQGNSAPDKSGLPSDRFSAERTGGSVSTLTIQRTQQEDSAVYLCASSFAGPTLGGYTFGSGTRLTVV.